Presented here are 19 T cell receptor beta chains from one specimen sequenced in a study of T cell responses to AZD1222 COVID-19 vaccine. The repertoire was sequenced with immunoSEQ multiplex PCR; TCRdb's copy has only in-frame clones and lacks some. The top ten hold under 1.5% of the sample, which has about 160,000 clones, roughly nine tenths seen once. Sequenced here: peripheral blood, sampled on day 0 of AZD1222 vaccination. These receptors were taken from an adult in good health.

J is TRBJ2-7 and V is TRBV5-4; unclear D gene. Germline CDR1 and CDR2: SGHNT and YYREEE (reference sequence). Trimming pared 1 base from V and 3 bases from J, leaving 14 bases between. The CDR3 loop spans 15 amino acids. This chain's CDR3 is CASSLSLSSGYEQYF. CDR3 nucleotides: TGTGCCAGCAGCTTGTCACTCTCGTCGGGCTACGAGCAGTACTTC.

The chain links TRBV25-1 to TRBJ2-3, with a possible D match to TRBD2 (5 bases). Germline V gene data show CDR1 as MGHDK and CDR2 as SYGVNS. Trimming removed 2 bases from V and 3 bases from J, with 18 bases in between. The CDR3 has 17 amino acids. CDR3: CASSEGPEGSVTDTQYF. The CDR3 bases are TGTGCCAGCAGTGAAGGGCCCGAGGGTTCGGTTACAGATACGCAGTATTTT.

A few counts support this clone. V gene TRBV6-5 combines with J gene TRBJ2-2, with D unresolved. The CDR3 runs 12 residues. The V gene's germline CDR1 is MNHEY and CDR2 SVGAGI. V lost 8 bases and J 0 bases, leaving 4 bases between the germline ends. The DNA for the CDR3 is TGTGCCAGCGTCGCGAACACCGGGGAGCTGTTTTTT. Translating gives CASVANTGELFF.

The CDR3 here is CASSPIYEQYF. DNA for the CDR3: TGTGCCAGCAGCCCCATCTACGAGCAGTACTTC. The V and J genes are TRBV5-6 and TRBJ2-7; D gene ambiguous. This CDR3 comprises 11 residues. V was shortened by 4 bases and J by 3 bases, with 5 bases between the two germline ends. CDR1 SGHDT and CDR2 YYEEEE come from the germline V gene. Looking up the rest from reference TRBV5-6 and TRBJ2-7 gives the full variable domain: DAGVTQSPTHLIKTRGQQVTLRCSPKSGHDTVSWYQQALGQGPQFIFQYYEEEERQRGNFPDRFSGHQFPNYSSELNVNALLLGDSALYLCASSPIYEQYFGPGTRLTVT.

The chain combines TRBV9 with TRBJ1-5; TRBD1 might be the D (5 bases). With 0 bases removed from V and 6 bases from J, the gap between germline ends came to 13 bases. The CDR3 covers 15 residues. Germline CDR1 SGDLS, CDR2 YYNGEE. CDR3 bases: TGTGCCAGCAGCGTAGCTGGGGGGGATAGTCAGCCCCAGCATTTT. Translation gives CASSVAGGDSQPQHF.

DNA for the CDR3: TGTGCCAGCAGTTTATTGGGAAACACCATATATTTT. Amino acid sequence: CASSLLGNTIYF. The gene calls are TRBV28 and TRBJ1-3; no clear D. This CDR3 comprises 12 residues. V was cut by 1 base and J by 4 bases, with 2 bases left in between. Germline lookup yields CDR1 MDHEN and CDR2 SYDVKM.

This CDR3 reads CASSPVYGQETQYF. The CDR3 DNA sequence: TGTGCCAGCTCCCCGGTTTACGGACAAGAGACCCAGTACTTC. This chain joins TRBV18 and TRBJ2-5, with no clear D. The germline V and J ends were trimmed by 6 bases and 2 bases, with 13 bases remaining between them. Germline V lookup: CDR1 KGHSH, CDR2 LQKENI. CDR3 length: 14 residues.

The chain uses TRBV4-2 and TRBJ2-7; TRBD1 matches at 8 bases. This CDR3 is built from 17 residues. J lost 3 bases, V lost 0 bases, and 10 bases had no gene match. CDR1 and CDR2 (germline): LGHNA, YNFKEQ. The CDR3 is CASSQEGAETGDYEQYF. CDR3 nucleotide sequence: TGTGCCAGCAGCCAAGAAGGAGCGGAGACAGGGGACTACGAGCAGTACTTC.

The chain combines TRBV6-6 with TRBJ1-5; D perhaps matches TRBD1 (5 bases). Germline V gives CDR1 MNHNY, CDR2 SVGAGI (reference sequence). The CDR3 extends over 14 amino acids. The V end lost 6 bases, the J end lost 4 bases, and 13 bases lay between the germline ends. The CDR3 is CASRPEGNNQPQHF. For the CDR3, the DNA is TGTGCCAGCAGACCGGAGGGGAATAATCAGCCCCAGCATTTT.

V and J are TRBV5-5 and TRBJ2-6; tentatively, D is TRBD1 (6 bases). The CDR3 is 16 residues long. V lost 4 bases and J 0 bases, leaving 11 bases between the germline ends. The germline V gene has CDR1 SGHKS and CDR2 YYEKEE (reference sequence). CDR3 region: CASSRQVASGANVLTF. As DNA, the CDR3 is TGTGCCAGCAGCCGACAGGTTGCCTCTGGGGCCAACGTCCTGACTTTC. Combining the CDR3 with reference TRBV5-5 and TRBJ2-6 gives the whole variable domain DAGVTQSPTHLIKTRGQQVTLRCSPISGHKSVSWYQQVLGQGPQFIFQYYEKEERGRGNFPDRFSARQFPNYSSELNVNALLLGDSALYLCASSRQVASGANVLTFGAGSRLTVL.

The V gene is TRBV11-3, the J gene TRBJ1-2, with TRBD1 matching over 7 bases. The germline V gene has CDR1 SGHNT and CDR2 YENEEA. Germline trimming cut 5 bases from V and 6 bases from J; bases unmatched to any gene: 6. The CDR3 is 13 amino acids. DNA for the CDR3: TGTGCCAGCAGCCCAGGGCAGGGGGATGGCTACACCTTC. This translates into CASSPGQGDGYTF.

The chain is built from TRBV19 and TRBJ2-7; 10 bases are shared with TRBD1. V was clipped by 4 bases and J by 2 bases; unmatched bases: 8. The CDR3 sequence is 16 residues long. CDR1 is LNHDA and CDR2 is SQIVND in the germline V gene (reference sequence). The CDR3 DNA is TGTGCCAGTAGTACCTTGACAGGGGGCTACCCCTACGAGCAGTACTTC. Translating gives CASSTLTGGYPYEQYF.

V gene TRBV5-4 combines with J gene TRBJ1-1; 9 bases match TRBD1. CDR1 and CDR2 from the germline V gene are SGHNT and YYREEE (reference sequence). The CDR3 length is 16 residues. The V gene end was trimmed by 2 bases and the J gene end by 4 bases; junction bases not matched to a gene: 9. CDR3 region: CASSLQGARHGTEAFF. In DNA form, the CDR3 reads TGTGCCAGCAGCTTACAGGGGGCGCGTCACGGCACTGAAGCTTTCTTT. Full variable domain (remainder filled in from reference TRBV5-4 and TRBJ1-1): ETGVTQSPTHLIKTRGQQVTLRCSSQSGHNTVSWYQQALGQGPQFIFQYYREEENGRGNFPPRFSGLQFPNYSSELNVNALELDDSALYLCASSLQGARHGTEAFFGQGTRLTVV.

The rearrangement joins TRBV7-9 to TRBJ1-5; D is unresolved. The CDR3 is 16 residues long. Deletions cut 5 bases from V and 3 bases from J, with 17 bases between. From germline, CDR1 is SEHNR and CDR2 FQNEAQ (reference sequence). The CDR3 bases are TGTGCCAGCAGCCCCGAGATAATTGGGGTCAATCAGCCCCAGCATTTT. Translating gives CASSPEIIGVNQPQHF.

The chain uses TRBV5-6 and TRBJ2-5; D perhaps matches TRBD2 (7 bases). Germline V CDR1 and CDR2: SGHDT, YYEEEE. This CDR3 region has 15 residues. Trimming removed 1 base at V and 5 bases at J, with 15 bases between. CDR3 residues: CASSLRPGGKETQYF. Written as DNA, the CDR3 is TGTGCCAGCAGCTTGCGTCCGGGGGGCAAGGAGACCCAGTACTTC.

This chain joins TRBV19 and TRBJ1-5, with TRBD1 identical over 9 bases. Germline lookup yields CDR1 LNHDA and CDR2 SQIVND (reference sequence). V trimming: 3 bases; J trimming: 9 bases; junction bases outside the gene matches: 12. The CDR3 covers 16 residues. The CDR3 DNA sequence: TGTGCCAGTAGTATCCGGACAGGGGTTGGCGATTGGCCCCAGCATTTT. Protein: CASSIRTGVGDWPQHF.

This clone showed up just once. This chain joins TRBV19 and TRBJ1-2, with D possibly TRBD1 on 6 matching bases. V was cut by 6 bases and J by 5 bases, with 13 bases left in between. Germline V gives CDR1 LNHDA, CDR2 SQIVND (reference sequence). CDR3 size: 13 residues. The CDR3 DNA is TGTGCCAGTAGCCCCCGGGACAAGTATGGCTACACCTTC. The encoded protein is CASSPRDKYGYTF.

The rearrangement uses TRBV6-5 and TRBJ2-2, with D possibly being TRBD1 or TRBD2 (6 bases each). V lost 2 bases to trimming and J lost 4 bases, with 11 bases between them. The CDR3 is made up of 15 amino acids. CDR1 and CDR2 (germline): MNHEY, SVGAGI. CDR3 loop: CASSYQGGTTGELFF. In nucleotides, the CDR3 is TGTGCCAGCAGTTACCAAGGGGGGACCACCGGGGAGCTGTTTTTT.

The chain links TRBV27 to TRBJ1-6; 9 nucleotides agree with TRBD1. The CDR3 runs 14 residues. V lost 3 bases to trimming and J lost 9 bases; unmatched junction nucleotides: 3. Looked up from germline, CDR1 is MNHEY and CDR2 is SMNVEV (reference sequence). The CDR3 region is CASSFQGQGSPLHF. The CDR3, as DNA: TGTGCCAGCAGTTTCCAGGGACAGGGTTCACCCCTCCACTTT.